A selection of T cell receptor beta chains follows, all from one sample in a study of blood T cell repertoires in COVID-19. Repertoires were generated with immunoSEQ multiplex PCR, while TCRdb's copy carries only in-frame clones and drops some. The table shows under 80,000 clones, with 65% to 85% occurring only once. Specimen: peripheral blood. These receptors originate from a man in his sixties with COVID-19, enrolled during active disease. Both conserved end residues are part of each CDR3. The order of the fields is clone size, D gene, J gene, V gene, CDR3 protein, CDR3 DNA. A D gene is named only where the DNA matches it firmly. Size is omitted from some rows. Given values are once, few, many or a class for expanded clones.

. | TRBD1 | TRBJ2-7 | TRBV4-1 | CASSQEGDRSFTYEQYF | TGCGCCAGCAGCCAAGAGGGGGACAGGTCTTTCACCTACGAGCAGTACTTC
. | TRBD2 | TRBJ2-2 | TRBV5-1 | CASSPRLAGGSGGELFF | TGCGCCAGCAGCCCCCGACTAGCGGGAGGGAGCGGAGGGGAGCTGTTTTTT
. | TRBD1 | TRBJ1-6 | TRBV5-1 | CASSQGQGNSPLHF | TGCGCCAGCAGCCAGGGACAGGGTAATTCACCCCTCCACTTT
. | TRBD1 | TRBJ1-3 | TRBV7-9 | CASSPRGQGPPGNTIYF | TGTGCCAGCAGCCCAAGGGGACAGGGACCCCCCGGAAACACCATATATTTT
. | . | TRBJ1-5 | TRBV6-1 | CASSERGHSNQPQHF | TGTGCCAGCAGTGAAAGGGGCCATAGCAATCAGCCCCAGCATTTT
. | TRBD1 | TRBJ1-1 | TRBV18 | CASSPDAGTGTTEAFF | TGTGCCAGCTCACCCGATGCTGGGACAGGGACCACTGAAGCTTTCTTT
. | TRBD2 | TRBJ2-3 | TRBV5-1 | CASSLATGGPHTQYF | TGCGCCAGCAGCTTGGCCACGGGAGGGCCGCATACGCAGTATTTT
. | . | TRBJ2-2 | TRBV5-5 | CASSLALGQILGELFF | TGTGCCAGCAGCTTGGCCCTCGGACAGATTCTCGGGGAGCTGTTTTTT
. | TRBD1 | TRBJ1-4 | TRBV28 | CASRAGGFEKLFF | TGTGCCAGCAGGGCAGGGGGCTTTGAAAAACTGTTTTTT
. | TRBD1 | TRBJ2-7 | TRBV6-1 | CASSERAGGYEQYF | TGTGCCAGCAGTGAACGGGCAGGGGGTTACGAGCAGTACTTC
. | TRBD2 | TRBJ2-7 | TRBV5-6 | CASSFGLAGGYEQYF | TGTGCCAGCAGCTTCGGGCTAGCGGGAGGCTACGAGCAGTACTTC
. | . | TRBJ1-4 | TRBV5-1 | CASRSGSANEKLFF | TGCGCCAGCAGATCAGGGTCGGCTAATGAAAAACTGTTTTTT
. | . | TRBJ2-1 | TRBV24-1 | CATSDQGTAGLAAYNEQFF | TGTGCCACCAGTGACCAGGGGACAGCCGGACTAGCAGCCTACAATGAGCAGTTCTTC
once | . | TRBJ1-2 | TRBV19 | CASSETTNNYGYTF | TGTGCCAGCTCAGAGACAACCAATAACTATGGCTACACCTTC